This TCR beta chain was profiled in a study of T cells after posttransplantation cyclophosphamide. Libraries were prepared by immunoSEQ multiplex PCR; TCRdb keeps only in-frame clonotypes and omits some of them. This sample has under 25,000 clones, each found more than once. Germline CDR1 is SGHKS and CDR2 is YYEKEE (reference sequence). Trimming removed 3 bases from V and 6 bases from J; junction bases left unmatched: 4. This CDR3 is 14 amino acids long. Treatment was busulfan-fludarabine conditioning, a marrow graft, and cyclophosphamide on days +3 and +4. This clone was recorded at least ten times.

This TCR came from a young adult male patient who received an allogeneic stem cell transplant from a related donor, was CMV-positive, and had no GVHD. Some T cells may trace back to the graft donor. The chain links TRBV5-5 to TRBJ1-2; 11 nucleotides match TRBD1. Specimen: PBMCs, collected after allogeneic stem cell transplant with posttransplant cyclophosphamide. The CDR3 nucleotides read TGTGCCAGCAGCTCGGACAGGGGGCGGGATGGCTACACCTTC. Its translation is CASSSDRGRDGYTF.